This T cell receptor (beta chain) emerged from a study of blood T cell repertoires in COVID-19. About the research overall: Material from acute and convalescent COVID-19 was sourced from the United States, Italy and Spain. PBMCs, B-cell-depleted T cells, or T cells were the source of the cDNA or gDNA that made up the material.

CDR1 and CDR2 from the germline V gene are KGHDR and SFDVKD. The CDR3 runs to 17 residues. V dropped 1 base and J dropped 0; count of bases not matched to a gene: 2. Source study methods: Estimated nucleated cell counts came from reference gene primer amplification. The assay was immunoSEQ multiplex PCR, and TCRdb's table has in-frame clones only and misses some. V and J calls and clone size are as listed in that table; D and trimming were resolved from the DNA. The repertoire includes some 94,000 clones, more than 75% of them detected once, and about 16% sits in the top ten. This TCR came from a human donor in a cohort sampled during active COVID-19. V and J are TRBV24-1 and TRBJ2-1; 10 bases align to TRBD2. What was sequenced was peripheral blood. CDR3 loop: CATSDLAGGGSYNEQFF. CDR3 DNA: TGTGCCACCAGTGATTTAGCGGGAGGGGGCTCCTACAATGAGCAGTTCTTC.